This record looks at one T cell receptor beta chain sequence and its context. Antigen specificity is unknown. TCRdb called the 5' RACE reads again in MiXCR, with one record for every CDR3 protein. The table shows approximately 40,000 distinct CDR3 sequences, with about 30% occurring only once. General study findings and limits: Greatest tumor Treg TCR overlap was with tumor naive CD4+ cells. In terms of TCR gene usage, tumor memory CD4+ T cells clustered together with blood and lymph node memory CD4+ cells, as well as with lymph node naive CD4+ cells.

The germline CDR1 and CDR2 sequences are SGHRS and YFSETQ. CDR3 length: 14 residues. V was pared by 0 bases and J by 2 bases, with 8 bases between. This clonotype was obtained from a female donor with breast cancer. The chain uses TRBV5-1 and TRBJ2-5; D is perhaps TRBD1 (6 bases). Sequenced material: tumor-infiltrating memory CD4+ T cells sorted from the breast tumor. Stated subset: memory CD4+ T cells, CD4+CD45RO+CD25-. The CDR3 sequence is CASSLGTDQETQYF. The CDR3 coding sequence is TGCGCCAGCAGCTTGGGGACAGATCAAGAGACCCAGTACTTC.